These 5 T cell receptor beta chains share one sample of origin, sequenced in a study of vaccination and CD4 T cells after COVID-19. Sequence data for DNA of cultured CD4+ T cells were generated by the Oncomine TCR Beta short-read assay. From the PCR reads, TCRdb called clonotypes with MiXCR, one entry per CDR3 protein. The sample includes some 17,000 distinct CDR3 sequences, approximately 70% of them seen just once. Described treatment: approximately 11-day PBMC culture with coronavirus spike peptide pools or control peptides (ViraFEST assay). No antigens are known for them. The sample taken for sequencing was CD4+ T cells from blood, cultured in vitro. These receptors originate from a human donor who had recovered from COVID-19.

V usage is TRBV24-1 and J usage is TRBJ1-1, with a tentative D call TRBD1 (5 bases). Germline V gene sequence: CDR1 KGHDR, CDR2 SFDVKD. The ends were cut back, 7 bases at V and 8 bases at J, with 16 bases in the middle. The CDR3 length is 13 residues. This CDR3 reads CATRGGRGGEAFF. In DNA, the CDR3 is TGTGCCACCAGGGGAGGGAGGGGCGGCGAAGCTTTCTTT.

The genes are TRBV6-1 and TRBJ1-1, with TRBD1 matching 7 bases. V shed 3 bases, J shed 5 bases, and the junction held 6 bases outside the gene matches. This CDR3 contains 14 residues. Germline CDR1 reads MNHNS; CDR2 reads SASEGT. In nucleotides, the CDR3 is TGTGCCAGCAGTGAGCAGGGGGAGGTTACTGAAGCTTTCTTT. Its translation is CASSEQGEVTEAFF.

The chain links TRBV5-1 to TRBJ1-6, with D unresolved. The V end lost 2 bases, the J end lost 8 bases, and 11 bases lay between the germline ends. The CDR3 covers 14 residues. Per the germline V gene, CDR1 is SGHRS and CDR2 is YFSETQ. CDR3: CASSFEDNYSPLHF. For the CDR3, the DNA is TGCGCCAGCAGCTTTGAAGATAATTATTCACCCCTCCACTTT.

V gene TRBV6-2 or TRBV6-3 combines with J gene TRBJ2-5, with D possibly TRBD1 on 6 matching bases. V was cut by 0 bases and J by 5 bases, with 13 bases left in between. The CDR3 extends over 15 amino acids. The germline V gene has CDR1 MNHEY and CDR2 SVGEGT. The CDR3 reads CASSYSDSSQETQYF. In DNA, the CDR3 is TGTGCCAGCAGTTACTCGGACAGTTCCCAGGAGACCCAGTACTTC.

This clonotype has more than one count but fewer than ten. The CDR3 DNA follows: TGTGCCAGCAGTCCACGGGGGTTAGGATGGGTGGCTGAAGCTTTCTTT. It yields the protein CASSPRGLGWVAEAFF. J is TRBJ1-1 and V is TRBV6-1; possible D gene TRBD1, 5 bases. Germline CDR1 and CDR2: MNHNS and SASEGT. Trimming pared 5 bases from V and 6 bases from J, leaving 22 bases between. The CDR3 has 16 amino acids.